A selection of T cell receptor beta chains follows, all from one sample in a study of blood T cell repertoires in COVID-19. TCRdb's table, derived via immunoSEQ multiplex PCR, lists solely in-frame clones and lacks some. Altogether some 13,000 clones are present, 85% to 90% being singletons, with the ten largest covering roughly 2.8%. Source material: peripheral blood. These receptor sequences come from a human donor in a cohort sampled during active COVID-19. CDR3s include the opening cysteine and the closing phenylalanine or tryptophan.

J | V | CDR3
TRBJ2-2 | TRBV18 | CASSQETGGNTGELFF
TRBJ1-1 | TRBV11-2 | CASSPQISNTEAFF
TRBJ2-5 | TRBV28 | CASSFPSPETQYF
TRBJ2-3 | TRBV6-4 | CASSGQSTDTQYF
TRBJ2-7 | TRBV7-2 | CASSFVPSGAAPYEQYF
TRBJ1-1 | TRBV7-3 | CASSLVGRGNTEAFF
TRBJ2-1 | TRBV4-2 | CASSQAGQGNNEQFF
TRBJ2-7 | TRBV2 | CASTEDHRTNRGQYF
TRBJ2-4 | TRBV7-3 | CASSLLGQGANIQYF
TRBJ1-1 | TRBV2 | CASRSFGGLRTEAFF
TRBJ2-7 | TRBV7-2 | CASSLSLGNYEQYF
TRBJ2-1 | TRBV9 | CASSVATGMGRSSYNEQFF
TRBJ2-1 | TRBV27 | CASSPQGATYNEQFF
TRBJ2-3 | TRBV28 | CASSSGTDTQYF
TRBJ2-5 | TRBV18 | CASSSLTSGYQETQYF
TRBJ1-1 | TRBV30 | CAWSVPRGGMNTEAFF
TRBJ2-2 | TRBV18 | CASSLPRQGGTGELFF
TRBJ1-6 | TRBV9 | CASSVNGQGSWSPLHF
TRBJ2-2 | TRBV5-4 | CAFLGQGYTGELFF
TRBJ1-1 | TRBV6-6 | CASSTGQPLNTEAFF
TRBJ2-1 | TRBV6-2/TRBV6-3 | CASSYSASGMNEQFF
TRBJ2-5 | TRBV29-1 | CSAGDTGETQYF
TRBJ2-7 | TRBV5-1 | CASSSADNYEQYF
TRBJ2-5 | TRBV30 | CAWTKVSETQYF
TRBJ2-3 | TRBV27 | CASSFQNSDTQYF
TRBJ1-4 | TRBV30 | CAWSVQGAGEKLFF
TRBJ1-3 | TRBV30 | CAWSVNPGNTIYF
TRBJ1-2 | TRBV6-5 | CASKLQGRDVYGYTF
TRBJ2-7 | TRBV6-5 | CASSYGRAYEQYF
TRBJ2-3 | TRBV6-5 | CASSYKRGGYTDTQYF
TRBJ1-1 | TRBV6-5 | CASNKQGLGTEAFF
TRBJ1-2 | TRBV6-5 | CASTAPGTDYGYTF
TRBJ2-5 | TRBV24-1 | CATSDLSDSVGETQYF
TRBJ1-5 | TRBV5-4 | CASSFTGTGVNQPQHF
TRBJ1-5 | TRBV6-6 | CASSYGGNQPQHF
TRBJ2-7 | TRBV5-1 | CASSLRDTGYEQYF
TRBJ2-7 | TRBV7-6 | CASSSQVAGSGEQYF
TRBJ2-3 | TRBV4-3 | CASSPAEGWQGSVRTDTQYF
TRBJ1-4 | TRBV19 | CASQTDHATNEKLFF
TRBJ2-2 | TRBV28 | CASSRGTDYTGELFF
TRBJ1-1 | TRBV19 | CASSIMFGARTEAFF
TRBJ2-1 | TRBV7-2 | CASRTGLAGVNEQFF
TRBJ2-2 | TRBV15 | CATSRGGPNTGELFF
TRBJ2-2 | TRBV12-3/TRBV12-4 | CASSLYTGELFF
TRBJ2-5 | TRBV7-9 | CASSPRGQETQYF
TRBJ1-4 | TRBV5-4 | CASSLAGGFNEKLFF
TRBJ2-7 | TRBV6-5 | CASSYSGLYEQYF
TRBJ1-2 | TRBV20-1 | CSASSTRNGYTF
TRBJ2-4 | TRBV5-5 | CASSPTGTEINIQYF
TRBJ2-7 | TRBV2 | CASTGDTYEQYF
TRBJ1-2 | TRBV30 | CAWSVLKQMGYTF
TRBJ2-1 | TRBV20-1 | CSASGVAPEGSLVNEQFF
TRBJ1-4 | TRBV3-1/TRBV3-2 | CASSHLGTGDEKLFF
TRBJ2-5 | TRBV11-3 | CASSRSTPPRGTQYF
TRBJ2-2 | TRBV28 | CASSLLVPRGTGELFF
TRBJ2-6 | TRBV15 | CATSETRDRSGANVLTF
TRBJ2-1 | TRBV6-2/TRBV6-3 | CASSNGAGNTYNEQFF
TRBJ2-5 | TRBV11-1 | CASSFRQATLETQYF
TRBJ2-2 | TRBV5-5 | CASSLEAGGVGELFF